The clone carrying this T cell receptor (beta chain) was seen a few times. Antigen specificity is unknown. This table comes from immunoSEQ multiplex PCR, and its TCRdb copy is limited to in-frame clones, with some not included. The sample lists fewer than 85,000 clones, about 79% seen once, with roughly 10% in the top ten. Pools of viral peptides were used by the ViraFEST assay to expand antigen-specific CD4+ T cells ahead of sequencing. Culturing for nine to ten days preceded CD4+ T cell isolation. No vaccinee had earlier SARS-CoV-2 infection, and nucleocapsid antibodies were negative. IL-2 at approximately 10 IU/ml and peptides at about 10 ug/ml were added to cultured PBMC, around 1.9 million per well. The CDR3 has 13 amino acids. V was cut by 7 bases and J by 0 bases, with 6 bases left in between. Germline V gene data show CDR1 as KGHDR and CDR2 as SFDVKD. This record comes from a study of vaccination effects on CD4 cells after COVID-19. Study-level findings and limits: Early timepoints after infection were absent, and convalescent patients were few in the study.

This rearrangement joins TRBV24-1 to TRBJ1-5, with a possible D match to TRBD1 (5 bases). Sample: CD4+ T cells from PBMCs cultured with SARS-CoV-2 spike peptides, taken before COVID-19 vaccination. The clonotype comes from a human donor who received a COVID-19 vaccine. The CDR3 reads CATRGASNQPQHF. The CDR3 DNA is TGTGCCACCAGAGGGGCTAGCAATCAGCCCCAGCATTTT.